This T cell receptor (beta chain) was observed in a study of cytomegalovirus exposure and HLA in healthy donors. Per germline, CDR1 SEHNR and CDR2 FQNEAQ (reference sequence). CDR3 length: 16 residues. The junction had 11 bases not matched to a gene; V was cut back by 6 bases and J by 5 bases. Primers for the PCR totalled 60 Vbeta and 13 Jbeta. Repertoires were generated with immunoSEQ multiplex PCR, while TCRdb's copy carries only in-frame clones and drops some. Here the sample spans 55,000 to 70,000 clones, under 80% being singletons. This sequence joins TRBV7-9 and TRBJ2-5; 11 bases fit TRBD2. The sequence was collected from a male donor in good health and CMV-seropositive. Sequencing input: PBMCs. In DNA form, the CDR3 reads TGTGCCAGCAGTCAACTAGCGGGGGTAAATCGGGAGACCCAGTACTTC. It encodes CASSQLAGVNRETQYF.